The 28 T cell receptor beta chains presented below share a single source sample, sequenced in a study of CD8+CD57+ T cells in acquired aplastic anemia. TCR beta VDJ and CDR3 profiling used genomic DNA as template. From the reads, TCRdb called clonotypes with MiXCR, one entry per CDR3 protein. The profile shows 210,000 or so distinct CDR3 sequences, around 49% of them singletons. Patients who underwent sequencing had shown CD8+CD57+ cell expansion by flow cytometry. Sequencing input: sorted CD4+, CD8+, or CD8+CD57+ T cells (not recorded which) from PBMCs. These receptors were taken from a human donor with aplastic anemia.

In its sample, this clonotype was seen many times. The chain has TRBV11-2 and TRBJ2-6; no clear D. The V end lost 0 bases, the J end lost 0 bases, and 3 bases lay between the germline ends. Germline V gene lookup returns CDR1 SGHAT and CDR2 FQNNGV. This CDR3 region has 15 residues. This CDR3 is CASSLDYSGANVLTF. CDR3 in DNA: TGTGCCAGCAGCTTAGATTACTCTGGGGCCAACGTCCTGACTTTC.

The V gene is TRBV10-3, the J gene TRBJ2-7, with D tentatively TRBD2 (5 bases). The CDR3 is 14 residues long. CDR1 is ENHRY, CDR2 SYGVKD, per germline. Between the trimmed V and J ends, which lost 0 bases and 2 bases, there was a span of 8 bases. The CDR3: CAISESTAAYEQYF. CDR3 sequence (DNA): TGTGCCATCAGTGAGTCAACAGCGGCCTACGAGCAGTACTTC.

The chain joins TRBV18 to TRBJ2-5; 7 bases fit TRBD1. Germline values: CDR1 KGHSH, CDR2 LQKENI. V was clipped by 0 bases and J by 3 bases; unmatched bases: 4. The CDR3 totals 15 residues. The CDR3 is CASSPPKTGKETQYF. CDR3 bases: TGTGCCAGCTCACCACCGAAGACAGGGAAAGAGACCCAGTACTTC.

This chain joins TRBV19 and TRBJ1-1; D not certain. Germline V gene data show CDR1 as LNHDA and CDR2 as SQIVND (reference sequence). V lost 6 bases to trimming and J lost 1 base, with 15 bases between them. The CDR3 totals 15 residues. The CDR3 DNA reads as TGTGCCAGTAGGCCCGCCGGTCGGCGGAACACTGAAGCTTTCTTT. It encodes CASRPAGRRNTEAFF.

Worth noting for this clonotype: No conserved phenylalanine or tryptophan ends this CDR3, so it is likely a read error. The DNA is left out, because the CDR3 cannot be placed on it with certainty; the CDR3 is given as TCRdb lists it. The V gene is TRBV29-1, the J gene TRBJ1-5; the listed D gene, TRBD1, was not tested against the DNA. Germline V CDR1 and CDR2: SQVTM, ANQGSEA. The CDR3 length is 9 residues, termini included. The CDR3 sequence is CSVAWDRGG.

This clonotype was found many times. The chain employs TRBV5-1 and TRBJ2-7, with 8 bases aligning to TRBD2. The CDR3 spans 14 residues. Germline V gene sequence: CDR1 SGHRS, CDR2 YFSETQ. J was trimmed by 3 bases and V by 0 bases; bases with no gene match: 2. For the CDR3, the DNA is TGCGCCAGCAGCTTGGAGCGGGGGAACTACGAGCAGTACTTC. This translates into CASSLERGNYEQYF.

This clonotype was counted many times. The chain recombines TRBV6-6 with TRBJ2-2; TRBD2 might be the D (6 bases). V shed 9 bases and J shed 3 bases, with 14 bases lying between them. Germline V lookup: CDR1 MNHNY, CDR2 SVGAGI (reference sequence). The CDR3 has 14 residues. The CDR3 is CASRLALDTGELFF. The CDR3 DNA follows: TGTGCCAGTCGGCTAGCGTTAGACACCGGGGAGCTGTTTTTT.

For this clonotype: This may come from a read error, since a much larger clone is one base off. The chain has TRBV7-2 and TRBJ2-1, with D hard to call. This CDR3 comprises 15 residues. Germline V gene lookup returns CDR1 SGHTA and CDR2 FQGNSA. The CDR3 DNA sequence: TGTGCCAGCAGCCCTTCACGGACGGTTTACAATAAGCAGTTCTTC. It specifies CASSPSRTVYNKQFF.

As regards this clonotype: It is unclear where the CDR3 begins or ends on the DNA, so no DNA is shown, and the CDR3 is as TCRdb lists it. The chain employs TRBV12-5 and TRBJ2-3; the D call TRBD1 from the table was never checked on the DNA. The CDR3 contains 16 residues when both ends are counted. Germline V gives CDR1 LGHNT, CDR2 FRNRAP. This chain's CDR3 is CASSFGGGTDTDTRYF.

The CDR3 nucleotides read TGCAGCTACTTACAGGGGGAAGAGACCCAGTACTTC. Protein sequence: CSYLQGEETQYF. The V and J genes are TRBV29-1 and TRBJ2-5, with TRBD1 matching over 8 bases. Per the germline V gene, CDR1 is SQVTM and CDR2 is ANQGSEA. The CDR3 totals 12 residues. V trimming: 8 bases; J trimming: 3 bases; junction bases outside the gene matches: 5.

In this sample, this clonotype turned up many times. The chain carries TRBV4-1 and TRBJ2-5; D call uncertain. This CDR3 is built from 14 residues. V was shortened by 0 bases and J by 2 bases, with 7 bases between the two germline ends. The germline V gene has CDR1 MGHRA and CDR2 YSYEKL. This CDR3 reads CASSQEDRQETQYF. As DNA, the CDR3 is TGCGCCAGCAGCCAAGAGGACCGGCAAGAGACCCAGTACTTC.

In its sample, this clonotype was seen many times. This chain links TRBV6-5 with TRBJ1-1; tentatively, D is TRBD1 (6 bases). The CDR3 is 15 amino acids. From germline, CDR1 is MNHEY and CDR2 SVGAGI. The V end was cut by 0 bases, the J end by 0 bases, with 8 bases between. CDR3 loop: CASSYSRDMNTEAFF. CDR3 DNA: TGTGCCAGCAGTTACTCGAGGGACATGAACACTGAAGCTTTCTTT.

The CDR3 protein is CASSLGAGTGVTTDTQYF. CDR3 nucleotide sequence: TGCGCCAGCAGCTTGGGGGCCGGGACAGGGGTTACCACAGATACGCAGTATTTT. This chain uses TRBV5-1 with TRBJ2-3; TRBD1 matches at 10 bases. Unmatched junction bases numbered 9, after V lost 0 bases and J lost 2 bases. The CDR3 length is 18 residues. Germline CDR1 reads SGHRS; CDR2 reads YFSETQ.

Of note for this clonotype: A clone one base away is much larger, so this may be a read error. J is TRBJ1-1 and V is TRBV3-1; D is undetermined. The CDR3 length is 14 residues. V was clipped by 0 bases and J by 1 base, with 6 bases between them. Per the germline V gene, CDR1 is LGHDT and CDR2 is YNNKEL (reference sequence). CDR3 sequence reads: CASSQDVENTEAFF. The CDR3 coding sequence is TGTGCCAGCAGCCAAGACGTAGAGAACACTGAAGCTTTCTTT.

This clonotype was detected many times. The chain has TRBV7-6 and TRBJ2-1; TRBD1 might be the D (5 bases). The germline V gene has CDR1 SGHVS and CDR2 FNYEAQ. V was pared by 1 base and J by 12 bases, with 7 bases between. The CDR3 length is 11 residues. The CDR3 coding sequence is TGTGCCAGCAGCTTAGACAGGTTGCAGTTCTTC. Protein: CASSLDRLQFF.

The chain combines TRBV20-1 with TRBJ2-7; TRBD2 aligns across 11 bases. After removal of 5 bases from V and 5 bases from J, the junction contained 14 bases not matched to a gene. This CDR3 region has 16 residues. The germline V gene encodes CDR1 DFQATT and CDR2 SNEGSKA (reference sequence). The CDR3 spells CSAEGDSGGAAHEQYF. CDR3 sequence (DNA): TGCAGTGCTGAGGGGGATAGCGGGGGGGCTGCCCACGAGCAGTACTTC.

The V gene is TRBV29-1, the J gene TRBJ2-1, with D hard to call. The CDR3 has 10 residues. Germline V gives CDR1 SQVTM, CDR2 ANQGSEA. V was cut by 4 bases and J by 5 bases, with 3 bases left in between. The CDR3 region has the DNA TGCAGCGTTGCCCACAATGAGCAGTTCTTC. Amino acids: CSVAHNEQFF.

This clonotype has just a few counts. A junction end diverges from the germline sequence, so it may reflect a read error. The chain employs TRBV2 and TRBJ1-6; tentatively, D is TRBD1 (6 bases). The CDR3 runs to 14 residues. The germline gives CDR1 SNHLY, CDR2 FYNNEI. The CDR3 here is CAISGGDTNSPLHF. The CDR3 DNA sequence: TGTGCCATCAGTGGGGGGGACACTAATTCACCCCTCCACTTT.

About this clonotype: At one end, the junction sequence differs from germline, possibly due to a read error. The V call is TRBV12-3 or TRBV12-4, the J call TRBJ2-3, with a tentative D call TRBD2 (7 bases). The CDR3 covers 15 residues. In DNA, the CDR3 is TGTGCCAGCAGAGGTTGGGGGCGGGGGCGGGATACGCGGTACTTT. Encoded protein: CASRGWGRGRDTRYF.

Comment on this clonotype: The junction departs from germline at one end; a sequencing error may be responsible. CDR3 in amino acids: CASGLETGGFYNEQSF. The CDR3, as DNA: TGTGCTAGTGGTTTGGAAACGGGGGGATTCTACAATGAGCAGTCCTTC. The chain has TRBV12-3 or TRBV12-4 and TRBJ2-1, with TRBD2 matching 7 bases. The CDR3 totals 16 residues.

This clonotype was observed many times. The rearrangement uses TRBV2 and TRBJ2-5, with TRBD1 identical over 7 bases. V lost 0 bases and J lost 4; bases outside the gene matches: 5. Per the germline V gene, CDR1 is SNHLY and CDR2 is FYNNEI. This CDR3 region has 15 residues. The CDR3 DNA sequence: TGTGCCAGCAGTGAAGCGATGGGACAGACAGAGACCCAGTACTTC. This encodes CASSEAMGQTETQYF.

The sample holds a few counts of this clonotype. The CDR3 spells CASSITALNIVEQYF. DNA of the CDR3: TGTGCCAGTAGTATCACAGCACTTAACATTGTCGAGCAGTACTTC. This chain connects TRBV19 to TRBJ2-7; D is ambiguous. CDR1 is LNHDA, CDR2 SQIVND, per germline (reference sequence). The CDR3 contains 15 residues. V lost 3 bases to trimming and J lost 6 bases, with 18 bases between them.

By its share, this clonotype is large. The chain combines TRBV20-1 with TRBJ2-7; the match to TRBD1 covers 11 bases. The V gene's germline CDR1 is DFQATT and CDR2 SNEGSKA (reference sequence). The CDR3 length is 15 residues. V lost 2 bases and J lost 6; bases outside the gene matches: 9. CDR3 sequence: CSARNPGQGGVEQYF. As DNA, the CDR3 is TGCAGTGCTAGAAACCCGGGACAGGGGGGCGTCGAGCAGTACTTC.

With respect to this clonotype: One base away lies a much larger clone, so this may be a sequencing read error. The CDR3 does not close with the conserved phenylalanine or tryptophan, likely indicating a read error. The V and J genes are TRBV20-1 and TRBJ2-2, with 8 bases matching TRBD1. CDR3 size: 17 residues. V trimming: 0 bases; J trimming: 3 bases; junction bases outside the gene matches: 9. Per germline, CDR1 DFQATT and CDR2 SNEGSKA (reference sequence). The CDR3 coding sequence is TGCAGTGCTAGAGACCCGACAGGGGACCTTCACACCGGGGAGCTGTTTTTA. Protein product: CSARDPTGDLHTGELFL.

There are a few counts of this clonotype. V usage is TRBV20-1 and J usage is TRBJ2-7, with D possibly being TRBD1 (6 bases). This CDR3 is 13 amino acids long. The V end lost 7 bases, the J end lost 7 bases, and 20 bases lay between the germline ends. Germline CDR1 reads DFQATT; CDR2 reads SNEGSKA (reference sequence). The CDR3 DNA is TGCAGTGTGCAGGGGCCCCCGTTGGGGGAGCAGTACTTC. It translates to CSVQGPPLGEQYF.

In this sample, this clonotype turned up many times. The chain is built from TRBV4-2 and TRBJ2-2; possibly TRBD1 or TRBD2 for D (5 bases each). With 3 bases removed from V and 1 base from J, the gap between germline ends came to 18 bases. In germline, CDR1 is LGHNA, CDR2 YNFKEQ. The CDR3 length is 18 residues. The CDR3 region has the DNA TGTGCCAGCAGCCACCGGGCCGAATGGGGGAGGAACACCGGGGAGCTGTTTTTT. The encoded protein is CASSHRAEWGRNTGELFF.

As for this clonotype: With a much larger clone just one base away, this may be a read error. V and J are TRBV27 and TRBJ2-1; possibly TRBD2 for D (5 bases). CDR3 length: 15 residues. V gave up 6 bases and J gave up 3 bases, with 15 bases separating them. Germline loops: CDR1 MNHEY, CDR2 SMNVEV (reference sequence). For the CDR3, the DNA is TGTGCCAGCAGAAACCGGGAACCAAGCTACAATGAGCAGTTCTTC. Residues: CASRNREPSYNEQFF.

This clonotype has ten or more counts. The genes are TRBV11-2 and TRBJ1-3; D is unresolved. The germline V gene has CDR1 SGHAT and CDR2 FQNNGV. The V end lost 5 bases, the J end lost 0 bases, and 17 bases lay between the germline ends. The CDR3 consists of 17 residues. The CDR3 DNA follows: TGTGCCAGCAGCGACCTCCCGACAACGCTCTCTGGAAACACCATATATTTT. Translated: CASSDLPTTLSGNTIYF.